The clone carrying this TCR beta chain was detected only a few times. What it recognizes is unknown. The CDR3 has 14 amino acids. The germline V gene encodes CDR1 LNHDA and CDR2 SQIVND (reference sequence). Trimming stripped 9 bases from V and 3 bases from J, with 15 bases between. The entry originates in a study of T cell repertoires in cytomegalovirus infection. MiXCR was run by TCRdb on the reads, yielding one entry per CDR3 protein. The repertoire holds about 140,000 distinct CDR3 sequences, with approximately 5.9% as singletons. Study results and caveats: The ex vivo response showed dominance by HLA-C-restricted CMV-specific TCR beta clonotypes. Cumulative frequency (of public TCR beta family members) identified carriers of CMV plus the relevant HLA.

The chain combines TRBV19 with TRBJ1-5; D uncertain. This TCR was sampled from a human donor in good health (CMV status not recorded). Some clones in this sample may be carry-over from other donors' samples. The sample consisted of PBMCs. Here the CDR3 reads CASSPISTNQPQHF. The DNA for the CDR3 is TGTGCCAGCTCCCCGATCAGTACCAATCAGCCCCAGCATTTT.